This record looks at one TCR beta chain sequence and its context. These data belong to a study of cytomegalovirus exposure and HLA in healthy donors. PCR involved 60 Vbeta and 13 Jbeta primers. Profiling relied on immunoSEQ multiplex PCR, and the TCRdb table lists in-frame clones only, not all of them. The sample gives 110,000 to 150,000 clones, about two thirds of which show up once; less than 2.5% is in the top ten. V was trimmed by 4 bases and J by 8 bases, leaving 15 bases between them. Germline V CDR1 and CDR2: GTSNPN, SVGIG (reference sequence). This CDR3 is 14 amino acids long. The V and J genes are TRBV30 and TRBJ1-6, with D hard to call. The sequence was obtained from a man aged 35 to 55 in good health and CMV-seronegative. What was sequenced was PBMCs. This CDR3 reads CAWNSGSRDSPLHF. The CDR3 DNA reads TGTGCCTGGAATAGCGGGTCACGAGATTCACCCCTCCACTTT.